The 29 T cell receptor beta chains presented below share a single source sample, sequenced in a study of human T cells and chemical hapten exposure. MiXCR, applied by TCRdb to the RACE reads, yields one record per CDR3 protein. Of about 80,000 distinct CDR3 sequences in the sample, roughly 11% were seen once. Time point indicated: patch test 2, 6 weeks after DPC sensitization. Stated treatment: therapeutic diphenylcyclopropenone sensitization with weekly scalp DPC. Material: whole blood, obtained in connection with sensitization to the hapten diphenylcyclopropenone (DPC). All receptors come from a man aged 18 to 29 with alopecia areata. Some clones in this sample may be carry-over from other donors' samples.

The V gene is TRBV7-2, the J gene TRBJ2-3; D possibly corresponds to TRBD1 (6 bases). Per the germline V gene, CDR1 is SGHTA and CDR2 is FQGNSA. Deletions cut 4 bases from V and 2 bases from J, with 10 bases between. There are 14 residues in the CDR3. The CDR3 nucleotides are TGTGCCAGCAGCTGGGGGCAGGTCACAGATACGCAGTATTTT. Translated: CASSWGQVTDTQYF.

The gene calls are TRBV21-1 and TRBJ1-4. TRBV21-1 is annotated as a pseudogene. The length of the CDR3 is 20 residues. The CDR3 bases are TGTGCCAGCAGCAAAGCGGCAACAACTGAAGACCTCGCAACTAATGAAAAACTGTTTTTT. Its translation: CASSKAATTEDLATNEKLFF.

This rearrangement joins TRBV25-1 to TRBJ1-1, with D unclear. The germline CDR1 and CDR2 sequences are MGHDK and SYGVNS. V was clipped by 1 base and J by 7 bases, with 13 bases between them. CDR3 size: 14 residues. This CDR3 is CASSESLWGVEAFF. The CDR3 DNA is TGTGCCAGCAGTGAATCGCTGTGGGGAGTTGAAGCTTTCTTT.

This clonotype was detected a few times. The chain combines TRBV20-1 with TRBJ1-2, with D possibly matching TRBD1 (5 bases). With 0 bases removed from V and 6 bases from J, the gap between germline ends came to 17 bases. CDR3 length equals 15 residues. Germline CDR1 and CDR2: DFQATT and SNEGSKA (reference sequence). Written as DNA, the CDR3 is TGCAGTGCTAGAGATGGCAGGGAGGCGACTCATGGCTACACCTTC. Translated, it gives CSARDGREATHGYTF.

The gene calls are TRBV25-1 and TRBJ2-6; 7 bases are shared with TRBD1. V shed 4 bases and J 5 bases; nucleotides not matched to a gene: 5. The CDR3 runs 15 residues. Germline V lookup: CDR1 MGHDK, CDR2 SYGVNS. DNA of the CDR3: TGTGCCAGCAGTGGACAGGGTCTGTGGGCCAACGTCCTGACTTTC. Translated: CASSGQGLWANVLTF.

This clonotype was counted many times. V gene TRBV12-3 or TRBV12-4 combines with J gene TRBJ1-1; TRBD1 matches at 10 bases. The CDR3 totals 16 residues. V shed 5 bases, J shed 4 bases, and the junction held 10 bases outside the gene matches. The CDR3 DNA reads TGTGCCAGCAGTGGACGACAGGGGGCTACCTCCACTGAAGCTTTCTTT. Its protein is CASSGRQGATSTEAFF.

The table lists this clonotype with a few counts. This rearrangement joins TRBV19 to TRBJ1-5; tentatively, D is TRBD1 (6 bases). V was pared by 4 bases and J by 6 bases, with 22 bases between. The CDR3 extends over 17 amino acids. Germline V gene sequence: CDR1 LNHDA, CDR2 SQIVND (reference sequence). CDR3 residues: CASSKVPKQGFSQPQHF. The CDR3 DNA reads as TGTGCCAGTAGTAAAGTGCCTAAACAGGGTTTTAGTCAGCCCCAGCATTTT.

In DNA, the CDR3 is TGTGCCAGCAGCCATACAGGGGACTATGGCTACACCTTC. It is translated as CASSHTGDYGYTF. The chain joins TRBV5-5 to TRBJ1-2, with TRBD1 identical over 7 bases. CDR1 and CDR2 from the germline V gene are SGHKS and YYEKEE (reference sequence). V lost 4 bases to trimming and J lost 3 bases; unmatched junction nucleotides: 3. The CDR3 has 13 amino acids.

The chain employs TRBV20-1 and TRBJ2-4; TRBD1 aligns across 12 bases. Germline V CDR1 and CDR2: DFQATT, SNEGSKA (reference sequence). The V segment lost 6 bases and the J segment 9 bases; nucleotides outside the gene matches: 6. CDR3 length equals 13 residues. The CDR3 here is CSAPGTGGFIQYF. CDR3 DNA sequence: TGCAGTGCCCCCGGGACAGGGGGCTTCATTCAGTACTTC.

This clonotype was seen more than once but under ten times. The V gene is TRBV4-3, the J gene TRBJ1-2; maybe TRBD1 (6 bases). CDR1 LGHNA and CDR2 YSLEER come from the germline V gene. This CDR3 spans 15 amino acids. Trimming stripped 1 base from V and 8 bases from J, with 17 bases between. The CDR3 region is CASSQVREGGGGYTF. CDR3 coding DNA: TGCGCCAGCAGCCAAGTGAGAGAGGGGGGTGGCGGCTACACCTTC.

The table lists this clonotype with many counts. V and J are TRBV20-1 and TRBJ2-7; D perhaps matches TRBD1 (5 bases). Germline V gives CDR1 DFQATT, CDR2 SNEGSKA (reference sequence). This CDR3 is built from 15 residues. The V end was cut by 0 bases, the J end by 6 bases, with 18 bases between. CDR3 bases: TGCAGTGCTAGAGACGCATCTAGGGGATTGGGCGAGCAGTACGTC. This codes for CSARDASRGLGEQYV.

This chain joins TRBV20-1 and TRBJ1-1, with D possibly being TRBD1 (5 bases). V was shortened by 0 bases and J by 6 bases, with 8 bases between the two germline ends. The CDR3 is 12 amino acids. The germline V gene encodes CDR1 DFQATT and CDR2 SNEGSKA (reference sequence). CDR3 amino acids: CSARETGSEAFF. The CDR3 bases are TGCAGTGCTAGAGAAACAGGCTCTGAAGCTTTCTTT.

This clonotype was observed many times. The chain employs TRBV5-5 and TRBJ2-2; the D gene is possibly TRBD1 (6 bases). The CDR3 is made up of 13 amino acids. The germline CDR1 and CDR2 sequences are SGHKS and YYEKEE (reference sequence). The V end was cut by 4 bases, the J end by 7 bases, with 11 bases between. The CDR3 spells CASSQTGYGELFF. CDR3 nucleotides: TGTGCCAGCAGCCAGACAGGCTACGGGGAGCTGTTTTTT.

The chain couples TRBV24-1 to TRBJ1-1; a possible D gene is TRBD1 (6 bases). The CDR3 is 15 residues long. Germline V CDR1 and CDR2: KGHDR, SFDVKD. V gave up 4 bases and J gave up 11 bases, with 22 bases separating them. CDR3 protein: CATSEGSGWGHQAFF. In DNA form, the CDR3 reads TGTGCCACCAGTGAAGGTTCGGGTTGGGGGCATCAGGCTTTCTTT.

The rearrangement uses TRBV28 and TRBJ1-4; 10 bases fit TRBD1. Germline-derived CDR1 and CDR2 are MDHEN and SYDVKM. Trimming at V came to 4 bases and at J to 7 bases, leaving 0 bases not matched to a gene. CDR3 size: 13 residues. The CDR3 nucleotides read TGTGCCAGCAGTTGGACAGGGGGTGAAAAACTGTTTTTT. It yields the protein CASSWTGGEKLFF.

The chain uses TRBV21-1 and TRBJ2-5; the tabulated D call, TRBD1, remains unverified against the DNA. TRBV21-1 is a pseudogene segment. The CDR3 contains 16 residues. CDR3 residues: CASSKEVAGASETQYF. For the CDR3, the DNA is TGTGCCAGCAGCAAAGAGGTTGCGGGGGCGTCAGAGACCCAGTACTTC.

The DNA for the CDR3 is TGTGCCAGCAGTGATGGGACAGTCACAGATACGCAGTATTTT. It translates to CASSDGTVTDTQYF. The chain carries TRBV25-1 and TRBJ2-3; TRBD1 matches 7 bases. The CDR3 consists of 14 residues. Germline CDR1 is MGHDK and CDR2 is SYGVNS. V shed 3 bases, J shed 2 bases, and the junction held 2 bases outside the gene matches.

This clonotype was observed a few times. CDR3 region: CASSVSQGHSSYNEQFF. The CDR3 region has the DNA TGCGCCAGCAGCGTCTCACAGGGGCATAGCTCCTACAATGAGCAGTTCTTC. The V and J genes are TRBV5-1 and TRBJ2-1; 7 bases line up with TRBD1. The CDR3 has 17 amino acids. Losses at the gene ends were 4 bases for V and 0 bases for J; bases not matched to a gene: 10. Germline CDR1 reads SGHRS; CDR2 reads YFSETQ.

Note on this clonotype: Given a much more abundant clone one base away, this may be a read error. The chain employs TRBV7-9 and TRBJ1-1; D ambiguous. Germline values: CDR1 SEHNR, CDR2 FQNEAQ (reference sequence). This CDR3 is 12 amino acids long. CDR3 bases: TGTACCAGCAGCCCTAGGGACACTGAAGCTTTCTTT. This translates into CTSSPRDTEAFF.

This clonotype was seen a few times. The final CDR3 position lacks the conserved phenylalanine or tryptophan, pointing to a likely read error. The chain uses TRBV11-2 and TRBJ2-5, with D maybe TRBD2 (5 bases). CDR3 length: 13 amino acids. Germline V gene lookup returns CDR1 SGHAT and CDR2 FQNNGV. Trimming cost V 5 bases and J 2 bases, with 9 bases left between them. DNA of the CDR3: TGTGCCAGCAGCCGAGGGATACAAGAGACCCAGTACTAC. This encodes CASSRGIQETQYY.

The sample holds many counts of this clonotype. The chain joins TRBV9 to TRBJ2-5; D uncertain. The CDR3 loop spans 11 amino acids. Germline V CDR1 and CDR2: SGDLS, YYNGEE. The germline V and J ends were trimmed by 1 base and 5 bases, with 3 bases remaining between them. CDR3 coding DNA: TGTGCCAGCAGCGTACGGGAGACCCAGTACTTC. It yields the protein CASSVRETQYF.

This clonotype was recorded a few times. The rearrangement joins TRBV3-1 to TRBJ1-1; a possible D gene is TRBD1 (5 bases). The V gene lost 2 bases and the J gene lost 11 bases, with 12 bases spanning the gap. Germline CDR1 and CDR2: LGHDT and YNNKEL (reference sequence). The CDR3 totals 12 residues. CDR3 nucleotide sequence: TGTGCCAGCAGCCAAACCGACAGAGAGGCTTTCTTT. It is translated as CASSQTDREAFF.

About this clonotype: The junction does not match germline at one end; this may be a read error. V gene TRBV6-2 or TRBV6-3 combines with J gene TRBJ1-5; D possibly corresponds to TRBD1 (5 bases). Germline CDR1 is MNHEY and CDR2 is SVGEGT. This CDR3 region has 14 residues. CDR3 sequence (DNA): TGTGCCAGCGCCAGGGAATATAGCAATCAGCCCCAGCACTTT. As protein: CASAREYSNQPQHF.

This clonotype was seen at least ten times. This rearrangement joins TRBV10-3 to TRBJ2-3; D remains unclear. The length of the CDR3 is 12 residues. Germline CDR1 reads ENHRY; CDR2 reads SYGVKD. V was cut by 5 bases and J by 0 bases, with 3 bases left in between. The CDR3 DNA is TGTGCCATCAGTCAAAGCACAGATACGCAGTATTTT. Encoded protein: CAISQSTDTQYF.

This clonotype was seen repeatedly, ten times or more. The V call is TRBV2, the J call TRBJ2-1, with D maybe TRBD1 (6 bases). CDR1 is SNHLY, CDR2 FYNNEI, per germline. The CDR3 extends over 11 amino acids. V lost 6 bases to trimming and J lost 12 bases, with 12 bases between them. CDR3 coding DNA: TGTGCCAGCAGGGGGGACACTTTGCAGTTCTTC. Protein: CASRGDTLQFF.

This clonotype was picked up a small number of times. This chain uses TRBV28 with TRBJ2-7; 7 positions agree with TRBD1. V dropped 5 bases and J dropped 2; count of bases not matched to a gene: 3. The CDR3 sequence is 13 residues long. From germline, CDR1 is MDHEN and CDR2 SYDVKM. CDR3: CASSPGGTYEQYF. The CDR3 nucleotides are TGTGCCAGCAGTCCAGGGGGAACCTACGAGCAGTACTTC.

In this sample, this clonotype turned up many times. The chain recombines TRBV28 with TRBJ1-2; a weak D match, TRBD1 (6 bases). The germline V gene has CDR1 MDHEN and CDR2 SYDVKM. V lost 10 bases and J 4 bases, leaving 10 bases between the germline ends. This CDR3 region has 11 residues. CDR3 protein: CATRGAYGYTF. In DNA, the CDR3 is TGTGCCACCCGGGGGGCCTATGGCTACACCTTC.

The table lists this clonotype with a few counts. The genes are TRBV12-3 or TRBV12-4 and TRBJ2-3; TRBD2 matches at 12 bases. V shed 5 bases, J shed 5 bases, and the junction held 14 bases outside the gene matches. This CDR3 contains 18 residues. The CDR3 region is CASSTTGTSGRVEDTQYF. The CDR3 coding sequence is TGTGCCAGCAGTACAACCGGGACTAGCGGGCGGGTGGAAGATACGCAGTATTTT.

Many counts were recorded for this clonotype. The V and J genes are TRBV13 and TRBJ1-2; possibly TRBD1 for D (5 bases). The V gene lost 5 bases and the J gene lost 5 bases, with 21 bases spanning the gap. CDR3 length equals 16 residues. The germline V gene has CDR1 PRHDT and CDR2 FYEKMQ (reference sequence). The CDR3 loop reads CASSVRQRRGAYGYTF. CDR3 DNA: TGTGCCAGCAGCGTACGACAGAGGAGAGGGGCGTATGGCTACACCTTC.